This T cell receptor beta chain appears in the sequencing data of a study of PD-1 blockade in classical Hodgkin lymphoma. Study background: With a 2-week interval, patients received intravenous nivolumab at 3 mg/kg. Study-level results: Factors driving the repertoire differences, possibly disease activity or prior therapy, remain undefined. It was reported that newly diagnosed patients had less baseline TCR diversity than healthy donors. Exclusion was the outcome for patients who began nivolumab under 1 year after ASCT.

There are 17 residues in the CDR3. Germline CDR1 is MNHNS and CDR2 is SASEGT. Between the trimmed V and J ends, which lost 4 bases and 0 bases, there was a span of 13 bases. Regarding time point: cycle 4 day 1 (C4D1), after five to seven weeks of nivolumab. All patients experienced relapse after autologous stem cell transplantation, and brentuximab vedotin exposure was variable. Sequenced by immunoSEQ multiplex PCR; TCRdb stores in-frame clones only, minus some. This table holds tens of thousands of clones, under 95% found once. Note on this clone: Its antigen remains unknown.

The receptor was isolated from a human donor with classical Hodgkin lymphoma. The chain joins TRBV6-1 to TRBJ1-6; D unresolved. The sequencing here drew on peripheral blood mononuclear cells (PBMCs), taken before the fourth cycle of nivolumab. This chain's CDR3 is CASSGMPVSSYNSPLHF. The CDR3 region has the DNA TGTGCCAGCAGTGGAATGCCGGTGAGCTCCTATAATTCACCCCTCCACTTT.